In its sample, the clone carrying this T cell receptor beta chain was seen once. The antigen remains unidentified. The sample originates from a study of shared clonotypes between healthy human individuals. Positive CCR7 selection of CD45RO-negative cells yielded the naive CD8 cells, and terminally differentiated effector memory CD45RA+ cells were excluded. Here immunoSEQ multiplex PCR was the method, and the copy in TCRdb shows in-frame clones only, minus some. Of 1.5 million to 2.5 million clones listed, about 95% were seen once; the top ten hold 1% to 1.5%. Findings and limits, study-wide: The study's rarefaction showed incomplete sorted-subset sequencing despite large depth. The study found lower generation probabilities in non-shared clonotypes than in those shared by all four donors. Clonotype sharing among the donors was expected to vary with sequencing depth.

This TCR was sampled from a man aged 18 to 29 in good health. The sample comprised naive CD8+ T cells sorted from blood.

The CDR3 reads CASSLVTGANEKLFF. Here the CDR3 DNA reads TGTGCCAGCAGCTTAGTGACAGGGGCTAATGAAAAACTGTTTTTT. The chain recombines TRBV7-9 with TRBJ1-4; 8 bases align to TRBD1. V shed 1 base and J 3 bases; nucleotides not matched to a gene: 1. The CDR3 extends over 15 amino acids. Germline assignment: CDR1 SEHNR and CDR2 FQNEAQ (reference sequence).